These 21 T cell receptor beta chains were sequenced from one sample in a study of shared clonotypes between healthy human individuals. Profiled with immunoSEQ multiplex PCR; TCRdb holds only in-frame clones, not every one. The sample has nearly 2 million clones; about 95% are singletons. CD45RO-negative CD8 cells positively selected for CCR7 made up the naive population, which excluded terminally differentiated effector memory CD45RA+ cells. The sequencing sample was made of naive CD8+ T cells sorted from blood. The origin of the receptors is a man aged 18 to 29 in good health.

The rearrangement joins TRBV13 to TRBJ2-7; D not resolved. V was trimmed by 1 base and J by 0 bases, leaving 13 bases between them. The CDR3 has 16 residues. Germline V gene data show CDR1 as PRHDT and CDR2 as FYEKMQ (reference sequence). The CDR3 here is CASSLDGASSSYEQYF. In DNA, the CDR3 is TGTGCCAGCAGCTTAGACGGAGCGTCCAGCTCCTACGAGCAGTACTTC.

The chain couples TRBV4-1 to TRBJ1-1, with D perhaps TRBD1 (6 bases). CDR3 size: 14 residues. Germline V lookup: CDR1 MGHRA, CDR2 YSYEKL. V lost 4 bases and J 2 bases, leaving 11 bases between the germline ends. The DNA for the CDR3 is TGCGCCAGCAGCCGGAACAGGGCAAACACTGAAGCTTTCTTT. Its translation: CASSRNRANTEAFF.

This rearrangement joins TRBV10-3 to TRBJ2-7; D is perhaps TRBD1 (5 bases). In germline, CDR1 is ENHRY, CDR2 SYGVKD. The CDR3 length is 13 residues. Trimming took 0 bases from V and 2 from J, leaving 5 bases between them. The CDR3 DNA is TGTGCCATCAGTGAGTCGGACACCTACGAGCAGTACTTC. Protein product: CAISESDTYEQYF.

For this clone: At one of its ends the junction is not consistent with the germline gene, which may arise from a read error. Additional DNA sequences in this sample encode the identical CDR3. The rearrangement joins TRBV5-1 to TRBJ2-7, with 9 bases fitting TRBD1. The CDR3 totals 14 residues. The germline CDR1 and CDR2 sequences are SGHRS and YFSETQ. The CDR3 DNA is TGTGCCAGCAGCCCCGGACAGGGGTCCTACGAGCAGTACTTC. This encodes CASSPGQGSYEQYF.

V and J are TRBV6-5 and TRBJ2-3; the D call may be TRBD1 or TRBD2 (5 bases each). Germline CDR1 is MNHEY and CDR2 is SVGAGI. The length of the CDR3 is 14 residues. V dropped 3 bases and J dropped 2 bases, with 9 bases sitting between them. In DNA form, the CDR3 reads TGTGCCAGCAGTTATACGGGGCCCACAGATACGCAGTATTTT. It translates to CASSYTGPTDTQYF.

The chain carries TRBV5-6 and TRBJ2-7, with D possibly matching TRBD2 (7 bases). Trimming took off 0 bases at V and 5 bases at J, with 15 bases between the two ends. There are 15 residues in the CDR3. Germline assignment: CDR1 SGHDT and CDR2 YYEEEE. DNA for the CDR3: TGTGCCAGCAGCTTGGTGGGGGCAGGGACTAACGAGCAGTACTTC. Translated: CASSLVGAGTNEQYF.

V and J are TRBV6-5 and TRBJ2-7; no clear D gene. The CDR3 spans 12 residues. Deletions cut 7 bases from V and 2 bases from J, with 9 bases between. CDR1 is MNHEY, CDR2 SVGAGI, per germline. The CDR3: CASMGSAYEQYF. The CDR3 DNA reads as TGTGCCAGCATGGGGTCCGCCTACGAGCAGTACTTC.

The gene calls are TRBV5-4 and TRBJ1-2, with 8 bases matching TRBD1. Germline-derived CDR1 and CDR2 are SGHNT and YYREEE (reference sequence). After removal of 2 bases from V and 8 bases from J, the junction contained 8 bases not matched to a gene. The CDR3 is 14 residues long. The CDR3 is CASSFSGGSGGYTF. Here the CDR3 DNA reads TGTGCCAGCAGCTTCTCAGGGGGCTCGGGCGGCTACACCTTC. The variable domain in full, with the rest retrieved from reference TRBV5-4 and TRBJ1-2, is ETGVTQSPTHLIKTRGQQVTLRCSSQSGHNTVSWYQQALGQGPQFIFQYYREEENGRGNFPPRFSGLQFPNYSSELNVNALELDDSALYLCASSFSGGSGGYTFGSGTRLTVV.

This chain joins TRBV15 and TRBJ2-7; D remains unclear. Trimming left V 3 bases short and J 5 bases short, with 20 bases between. Germline CDR1 reads LNHNV; CDR2 reads YYDKDF (reference sequence). This CDR3 is 16 amino acids long. CDR3 nucleotide sequence: TGTGCCACCAGCAGGGAAGTACCACCACCCACCGACGAGCAGTACTTC. Its protein is CATSREVPPPTDEQYF.

The chain couples TRBV10-3 to TRBJ1-2, with no clear D. Trimming left V 6 bases short and J 1 base short, with 9 bases between. The CDR3 length is 13 residues. Germline V gene lookup returns CDR1 ENHRY and CDR2 SYGVKD. The CDR3 nucleotides are TGTGCCATCAGGGACGGCGGTAACTATGGCTACACCTTC. Its translation: CAIRDGGNYGYTF.

The V gene is TRBV19, the J gene TRBJ2-5; 10 bases line up with TRBD2. Germline assignment: CDR1 LNHDA and CDR2 SQIVND (reference sequence). V shed 7 bases, J shed 7 bases, and the junction held 12 bases outside the gene matches. The CDR3 contains 15 residues. The CDR3 spells CASMTSGSPQGTQYF. Written as DNA, the CDR3 is TGTGCCAGTATGACTAGCGGGTCACCTCAGGGGACCCAGTACTTC.

As regards this clone: At the DNA level, this CDR3 is encoded by other sequences in the same sample as well. The chain uses TRBV5-1 and TRBJ2-7, with D unclear. The CDR3 totals 13 residues. Trimming pared 0 bases from V and 2 bases from J, leaving 6 bases between. CDR1 SGHRS and CDR2 YFSETQ come from the germline V gene. CDR3 nucleotide sequence: TGCGCCAGCAGCTTGGGCAGGCCCTACGAGCAGTACTTC. Protein: CASSLGRPYEQYF.

The V gene is TRBV27, the J gene TRBJ2-7; 8 bases fit TRBD1. Germline V gene sequence: CDR1 MNHEY, CDR2 SMNVEV (reference sequence). The length of the CDR3 is 14 residues. V was pared by 5 bases and J by 5 bases, with 8 bases of the junction left unmatched. The CDR3 nucleotides are TGTGCCAGCAGTGGTAGACAGGGGTCCGACGAGCAGTACTTC. As protein: CASSGRQGSDEQYF.

Here the CDR3 reads CASGVTRGRGTDTQYF. As DNA, the CDR3 is TGTGCTAGTGGTGTAACCAGGGGGCGCGGCACAGATACGCAGTATTTT. The chain uses TRBV12-5 and TRBJ2-3, with TRBD1 matching 8 bases. The CDR3 contains 16 residues. The trim removed 5 bases at V and 1 base at J, leaving 8 bases unmatched. The germline gives CDR1 LGHNT, CDR2 FRNRAP.

This sequence joins TRBV19 and TRBJ2-7; 8 nucleotides line up with TRBD1. Per the germline V gene, CDR1 is LNHDA and CDR2 is SQIVND (reference sequence). Unmatched junction bases numbered 4, after V lost 3 bases and J lost 6 bases. The CDR3 sequence is 13 residues long. The DNA for the CDR3 is TGTGCCAGTAGTATTAGGACAGGGCGCGAGCAGTACTTC. Encoded protein: CASSIRTGREQYF.

V and J are TRBV9 and TRBJ1-4; D call uncertain. The germline V and J ends were trimmed by 3 bases and 4 bases, with 13 bases remaining between them. Germline V gene data show CDR1 as SGDLS and CDR2 as YYNGEE. The CDR3 contains 15 residues. The chain's CDR3 is CASSGGYLGNEKLFF. The CDR3 DNA reads TGTGCCAGCAGCGGAGGATACCTGGGTAATGAAAAACTGTTTTTT.

There are a few counts of this clone. The sample contains more than one DNA sequence encoding this CDR3. This chain joins TRBV5-6 and TRBJ2-7; 10 positions agree with TRBD2. CDR3 length: 14 amino acids. CDR1 and CDR2 from the germline V gene are SGHDT and YYEEEE. V lost 2 bases, J lost 3 bases, and 2 bases stayed unmatched. The CDR3 sequence is CASSFGTSDYEQYF. The CDR3 nucleotides are TGTGCCAGCAGCTTCGGGACTAGCGACTACGAGCAGTACTTC. Full variable domain (outside the CDR3, taken from reference TRBV5-6 and TRBJ2-7): DAGVTQSPTHLIKTRGQQVTLRCSPKSGHDTVSWYQQALGQGPQFIFQYYEEEERQRGNFPDRFSGHQFPNYSSELNVNALLLGDSALYLCASSFGTSDYEQYFGPGTRLTVT.

The V gene is TRBV27, the J gene TRBJ2-3; possibly TRBD2 for D (6 bases). The CDR3 covers 14 residues. Germline CDR1 reads MNHEY; CDR2 reads SMNVEV (reference sequence). V lost 3 bases, J lost 6 bases, and 13 bases lay in between. Here the CDR3 DNA reads TGTGCCAGCAGTTTGACGGGAGACGCCGATACGCAGTATTTT. Its protein is CASSLTGDADTQYF.

The rearrangement links TRBV19 to TRBJ2-1; 7 positions agree with TRBD2. Losses at the gene ends were 3 bases for V and 3 bases for J; bases not matched to a gene: 5. This CDR3 contains 15 residues. The germline V gene has CDR1 LNHDA and CDR2 SQIVND (reference sequence). The chain's CDR3 is CASSIYGGSYNEQFF. The CDR3 DNA sequence: TGTGCCAGTAGTATCTACGGCGGGAGCTACAATGAGCAGTTCTTC. The variable domain in full, with the rest retrieved from reference TRBV19 and TRBJ2-1, is DGGITQSPKYLFRKEGQNVTLSCEQNLNHDAMYWYRQDPGQGLRLIYYSQIVNDFQKGDIAEGYSVSREKKESFPLTVTSAQKNPTAFYLCASSIYGGSYNEQFFGPGTRLTVL.

The chain has TRBV9 and TRBJ2-5; the match to TRBD1 covers 11 bases. The CDR3 runs to 15 residues. Trimming at V came to 4 bases and at J to 4 bases, leaving 6 bases not matched to a gene. The germline V gene encodes CDR1 SGDLS and CDR2 YYNGEE. The CDR3 DNA is TGTGCCAGCAGCCCCGGGACAGGGGGACGAGAGACCCAGTACTTC. Its protein is CASSPGTGGRETQYF.

This clone was detected only a few times. Written as DNA, the CDR3 is TGTGCCAGCAGATTACAGGGGGCTGACTATGGCTACACCTTC. Translating gives CASRLQGADYGYTF. The chain has TRBV2 and TRBJ1-2, with 9 bases fitting TRBD1. Germline V gene lookup returns CDR1 SNHLY and CDR2 FYNNEI. The trim removed 6 bases at V and 3 bases at J, leaving 5 bases unmatched. The CDR3 runs 14 residues.